These T cell receptor beta chains were read from a single sample in a study of response to subunit inactivated influenza vaccine. TCRdb processed the RT-PCR reads anew with MiXCR; each CDR3 protein has one entry. The table lists approximately 520,000 distinct CDR3 sequences, 25% of them singletons. This specimen was CD4+ T cells sorted from PBMCs, taken roughly 5 days after vaccination. These receptors originate from a man in his fifties or sixties who received an inactivated influenza vaccine. Both conserved end residues are part of each CDR3. The order of the fields is CDR3 DNA, CDR3 protein, CDR3 length, D gene, clone size, V gene, J gene. D genes are given only for firm matches. Clone size appears in some rows only: once, few, many, or a class for an expanded clone.

CDR3 DNA: TGTGCCAGCAGTTTAGCCGGGACTAGCTCCTACGAGCAGTACTTC; CDR3 protein: CASSLAGTSSYEQYF; CDR3 length: 15; D gene: TRBD2; clone size: many; V gene: TRBV12-3/TRBV12-4; J gene: TRBJ2-7
CDR3 DNA: TGTGCCACCGTAGACAGGGGCCGAGCTTTCTTT; CDR3 protein: CATVDRGRAFF; CDR3 length: 11; D gene: TRBD1; clone size: NA; V gene: TRBV24-1; J gene: TRBJ1-1
CDR3 DNA: TGTGCCAGCAGCCCGTCGAAAGCAGGGGGCGCTGGGGCCAACGTCCTGACTTTC; CDR3 protein: CASSPSKAGGAGANVLTF; CDR3 length: 18; D gene: TRBD1; clone size: NA; V gene: TRBV4-2; J gene: TRBJ2-6
CDR3 DNA: TGCAGTGACGGACTAGCGGGAGTAGAGGAGACCCAGTACTTC; CDR3 protein: CSDGLAGVEETQYF; CDR3 length: 14; D gene: TRBD2; clone size: few; V gene: TRBV20-1; J gene: TRBJ2-5
CDR3 DNA: TGTGCCATCAGATCAGACAAGAGTGGCGATGAGCAGTTCTTC; CDR3 protein: CAIRSDKSGDEQFF; CDR3 length: 14; D gene: NA; clone size: NA; V gene: TRBV10-3; J gene: TRBJ2-1
CDR3 DNA: TGCGCCAGCAGCCCCCGGGACAGGGGTTCCTACGAGCAGTACTTC; CDR3 protein: CASSPRDRGSYEQYF; CDR3 length: 15; D gene: TRBD1; clone size: NA; V gene: TRBV5-1; J gene: TRBJ2-7
CDR3 DNA: TGCGCCAGCAGCCCTCTGCGGGGGGGCCTTGGAGCCTACGAGCAGTACTTC; CDR3 protein: CASSPLRGGLGAYEQYF; CDR3 length: 17; D gene: TRBD2; clone size: few; V gene: TRBV4-1; J gene: TRBJ2-7
CDR3 DNA: TGTGCCAGCTCACAAACGGACGGTAGCAATCAGCCCCAGCATTTT; CDR3 protein: CASSQTDGSNQPQHF; CDR3 length: 15; D gene: NA; clone size: few; V gene: TRBV18; J gene: TRBJ1-5
CDR3 DNA: TGTGCCAGCAGTATGTACCGGGATCGGGGGAACGAGCAGTACTTC; CDR3 protein: CASSMYRDRGNEQYF; CDR3 length: 15; D gene: NA; clone size: NA; V gene: TRBV7-8; J gene: TRBJ2-7
CDR3 DNA: TGCGCCAGCAGGGGGGCCCAAGAGACCCAGTACTTC; CDR3 protein: CASRGAQETQYF; CDR3 length: 12; D gene: NA; clone size: NA; V gene: TRBV5-1; J gene: TRBJ2-5
CDR3 DNA: TGCAGTGCTAGGCGGCTAGCGGGGGATTTGAGCTCCTACAATGAGCAGTTCTTC; CDR3 protein: CSARRLAGDLSSYNEQFF; CDR3 length: 18; D gene: TRBD2; clone size: NA; V gene: TRBV20-1; J gene: TRBJ2-1
CDR3 DNA: TGTGCCAGCAGGGAAGAGTTCCAAGAGACCCAGTACTTC; CDR3 protein: CASREEFQETQYF; CDR3 length: 13; D gene: NA; clone size: NA; V gene: TRBV12-3/TRBV12-4; J gene: TRBJ2-5
CDR3 DNA: TGTGCCAGCAGTCCCGCGGACAGGGGAAACAATCAGCCCCAGCATTTT; CDR3 protein: CASSPADRGNNQPQHF; CDR3 length: 16; D gene: TRBD1; clone size: few; V gene: TRBV6-2/TRBV6-3; J gene: TRBJ1-5
CDR3 DNA: TGCAGTGCTCCCAGGCCCTCCTATAATTCACCCCTCCACTTT; CDR3 protein: CSAPRPSYNSPLHF; CDR3 length: 14; D gene: NA; clone size: NA; V gene: TRBV20-1; J gene: TRBJ1-6
CDR3 DNA: TGTGCCAGCAGCTTAGGCGGGGAGGTCCGAAATGAGCAGTTCTTC; CDR3 protein: CASSLGGEVRNEQFF; CDR3 length: 15; D gene: NA; clone size: few; V gene: TRBV7-2; J gene: TRBJ2-1
CDR3 DNA: TGTGCCAGCAGTTTAGCGGGGTCTCACACAGATACGCAGTATTTT; CDR3 protein: CASSLAGSHTDTQYF; CDR3 length: 15; D gene: TRBD2; clone size: few; V gene: TRBV6-5; J gene: TRBJ2-3
CDR3 DNA: TGTGCCAGCAGGTCTCTGGGACAGGGCAAGTCTGAAGCTTTCTTT; CDR3 protein: CASRSLGQGKSEAFF; CDR3 length: 15; D gene: TRBD1; clone size: many; V gene: TRBV2; J gene: TRBJ1-1